This T cell receptor (beta chain) was captured by sequencing in a study of T cells in Graves' hyperthyroidism and ophthalmopathy. This clonotype was counted between two and nine times. Germline CDR1 SGDLS, CDR2 YYNGEE. Deletions cut 0 bases from V and 2 bases from J, with 12 bases between. The CDR3 contains 15 residues. Amplification targeted TCR beta CDR3 regions from RNA transcripts. Carried out on the TCR CDR3, a first-round RT-PCR used the HTBI primer set. TCRdb redid the calling of the multiplex PCR reads with MiXCR, one entry per CDR3 protein. The sample holds some 400,000 distinct CDR3 sequences; approximately 15% are singletons and the top ten take roughly 11%.

Sequencing was performed on blood. J is TRBJ2-7 and V is TRBV9; D may be TRBD2 (5 bases). The TCR was taken from a woman aged 60-75 years with Graves' hyperthyroidism. CDR3 amino acids: CASSVGSGRPYEQYF. CDR3 DNA: TGTGCCAGCAGCGTAGGATCGGGGAGACCCTACGAGCAGTACTTC.